The following is a T cell receptor beta chain sequence with its context. Its antigen is still unknown. Germline is not matched at one junction end, which may reflect a read error. These data belong to a study of tumor-infiltrating lymphocytes in primary liver carcinoma. Whole-study results and caveats: Detection in all five tumor regions applied to only about 7.5-24% of top clones. Tumor top-250-clone fraction significantly exceeded that of blood (p = 0.039).

Production of TCR beta cDNA used 500 ng total RNA together with a constant-region primer. Three rounds of nested multiplex PCR with slightly modified ARM-PCR produced TCR beta libraries. PCR rounds one and two used TRBV1-TRBV30 forward primers with a C-beta reverse primer for 9 to 10 cycles each. A single record per CDR3 protein comes from TCRdb applying MiXCR to the multiplex PCR reads. In the table there are approximately 53,000 distinct CDR3 sequences, around 73% of which are singletons. Investigators took RNA and DNA out together from 20-30 mg of unsorted bulk tissue. None of the patients had received treatment, and all had chronic HBV infection. The CDR3 extends over 19 amino acids. Germline assignment: CDR1 SGHAT and CDR2 FQDESV (reference sequence).

The chain couples TRBV11-1 to TRBJ2-3, with D perhaps given as TRBD1 or TRBD2 (5 bases each). Material: liver tumor tissue from sampling region 5. The subset was: tumor region T5, tumor centre. This receptor was taken from a man aged 35 to 55 with primary liver carcinoma and hepatitis B virus infection. Written as DNA, the CDR3 is TGTGACAGCAGCTCTGGGGGAAGCTCTGTAGGAGCCCGCACAAATACGCAGTATTTT. Translating it yields CDSSSGGSSVGARTNTQYF.